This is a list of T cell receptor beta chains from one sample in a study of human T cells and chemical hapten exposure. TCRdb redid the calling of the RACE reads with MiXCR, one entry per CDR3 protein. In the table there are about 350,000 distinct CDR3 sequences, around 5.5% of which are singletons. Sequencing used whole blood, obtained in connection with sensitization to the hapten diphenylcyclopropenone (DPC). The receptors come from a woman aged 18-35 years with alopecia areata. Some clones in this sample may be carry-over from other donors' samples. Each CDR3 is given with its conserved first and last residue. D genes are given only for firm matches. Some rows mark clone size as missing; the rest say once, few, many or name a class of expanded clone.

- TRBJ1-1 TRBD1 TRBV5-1 CASSTVRTGSKENTEAFF TGCGCCAGCAGCACCGTTCGGACAGGGTCGAAGGAGAACACTGAAGCTTTCTTT
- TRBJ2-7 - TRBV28 CASSFAWGVAANYEQYF TGTGCCAGCAGTTTCGCCTGGGGGGTGGCCGCTAACTACGAGCAGTACTTC
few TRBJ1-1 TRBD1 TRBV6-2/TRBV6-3 CASRRQGANEAFF TGTGCCAGCAGACGACAGGGGGCAAATGAAGCTTTCTTT
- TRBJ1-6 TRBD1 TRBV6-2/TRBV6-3 CASSHRDRGPNSPLHF TGTGCCAGCAGCCACCGGGACAGGGGGCCTAATTCACCCCTCCACTTT
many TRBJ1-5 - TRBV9 CASSVDTGGQPQHF TGTGCCAGCAGCGTAGATACGGGCGGGCAGCCCCAGCATTTT
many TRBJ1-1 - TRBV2 CASRLQGLLSEAFF TGTGCCAGCAGATTACAGGGCTTACTATCTGAAGCTTTCTTT
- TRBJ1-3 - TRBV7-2 CASGPLSGSSGNTIYF TGTGCCAGCGGCCCGCTCTCCGGGTCATCTGGAAACACCATATATTTT
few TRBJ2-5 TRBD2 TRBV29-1 CSVGTSGGETQYF TGCAGCGTGGGGACTAGCGGGGGTGAGACCCAGTACTTC
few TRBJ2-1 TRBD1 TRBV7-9 CASSATGTDYNEQFF TGTGCCAGCAGCGCCACCGGGACAGACTACAATGAGCAGTTCTTC
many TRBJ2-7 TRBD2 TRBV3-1 CASSPTSGGSSLYEQYF TGTGCCAGCAGCCCGACTAGCGGGGGGAGCTCTCTCTACGAGCAGTACTTC
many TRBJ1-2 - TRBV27 CASRTVLEGIGYGYTF TGTGCCAGCCGCACCGTTCTTGAGGGGATAGGGTATGGCTACACCTTC
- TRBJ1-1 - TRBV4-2 CASSQEDGRVSTEAFF TGTGCCAGCAGCCAAGAAGATGGCAGGGTAAGCACTGAAGCTTTCTTT
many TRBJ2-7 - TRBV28 CASSWAPGLDTYEQYF TGTGCCAGCAGTTGGGCCCCGGGACTTGATACCTACGAGCAGTACTTC
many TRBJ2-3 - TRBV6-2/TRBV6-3 CASSYVADTQYF TGTGCCAGCAGTTACGTAGCAGATACGCAGTATTTT
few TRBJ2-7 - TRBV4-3 CASSQDRQASYEQYF TGCGCCAGCAGCCAAGATCGACAGGCGTCCTACGAGCAGTACTTC
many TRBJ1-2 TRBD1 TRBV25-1 CASRTGDYGYTF TGTGCCAGCAGGACAGGGGACTATGGCTACACCTTC
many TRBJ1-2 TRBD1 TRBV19 CASSIILDGTGLYGYTF TGTGCCAGTAGTATAATTCTCGACGGGACAGGACTCTATGGCTACACCTTC
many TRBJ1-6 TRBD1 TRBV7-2 CASSTNRGNSPLHF TGTGCCAGCAGCACTAACAGGGGAAATTCACCCCTCCACTTT
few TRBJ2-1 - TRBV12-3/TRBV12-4 CASSPTFLTGVGGQFF TGTGCCAGCAGTCCCACCTTCTTAACGGGCGTTGGGGGGCAGTTCTTC
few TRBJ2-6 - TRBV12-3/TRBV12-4 CASSFTGASGANVLTF TGTGCCAGCAGTTTTACGGGGGCTTCGGGGGCCAACGTCCTGACTTTC
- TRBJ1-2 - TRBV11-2 CASSENVRGYTF TGTGCCAGCAGCGAGAATGTACGGGGCTACACCTTC
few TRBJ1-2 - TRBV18 CASSQDWTNYGYTF TGTGCCAGCTCGCAGGACTGGACTAACTATGGCTACACCTTC
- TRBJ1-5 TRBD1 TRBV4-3 CASSPLDRGRQPQHF TGCGCCAGCAGCCCCCTAGACAGGGGGCGACAGCCCCAGCATTTT
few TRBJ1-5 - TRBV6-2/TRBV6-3 CASRQRRGRGTNQPQHF TGTGCCAGCCGTCAACGTCGGGGAAGGGGGACCAATCAGCCCCAGCATTTT
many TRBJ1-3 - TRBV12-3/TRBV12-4 CASSFQGSGNTIYF TGTGCCAGCAGTTTTCAGGGCTCTGGAAACACCATATATTTT
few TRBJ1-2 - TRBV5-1 CASSLVGRENYGYTF TGCGCCAGCAGCTTGGTGGGCAGGGAAAACTATGGCTACACCTTC
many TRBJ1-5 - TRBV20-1 CSARVQASMPQHF TGCAGTGCTAGAGTCCAGGCCTCGATGCCCCAGCATTTT
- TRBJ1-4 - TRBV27 CASSLFSTNEKLFF TGTGCCAGCAGTTTATTCTCAACTAATGAAAAACTGTTTTTT
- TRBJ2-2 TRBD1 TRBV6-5 CASSPGTGATGELFF TGTGCCAGCAGCCCCGGGACAGGGGCGACCGGGGAGCTGTTTTTT
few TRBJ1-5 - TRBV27 CASSLDGLNQPQHF TGTGCCAGCAGTTTGGACGGACTCAATCAGCCCCAGCATTTT
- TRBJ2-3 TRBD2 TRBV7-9 CASSPRGPSGGSTDTQYF TGTGCCAGCAGCCCCAGAGGTCCTAGCGGGGGAAGCACAGATACGCAGTATTTT
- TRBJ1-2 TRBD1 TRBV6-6 CASITGQGVLYGYTF TGTGCCAGCATCACGGGACAGGGGGTGCTCTATGGCTACACCTTC
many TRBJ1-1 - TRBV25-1 CASSTLQFEAFF TGTGCCAGCAGTACACTTCAGTTTGAAGCTTTCTTT
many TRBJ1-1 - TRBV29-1 CSVAGNPEAFF TGCAGCGTTGCAGGGAATCCTGAAGCTTTCTTT
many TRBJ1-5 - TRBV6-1 CASSERSGSLNQPQHF TGTGCCAGCAGTGAAAGGTCAGGGAGTCTCAATCAGCCCCAGCATTTT
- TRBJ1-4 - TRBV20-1 CSARDVTEKLFF TGCAGTGCTAGAGATGTGACAGAAAAACTGTTTTTT
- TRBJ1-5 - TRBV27 CASSIPRGLFQPQHF TGTGCCAGCAGTATCCCCAGGGGACTCTTCCAGCCCCAGCATTTT
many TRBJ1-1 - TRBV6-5 CASSYSFVHPSNTEAFF TGTGCCAGCAGTTACTCCTTTGTGCATCCGTCGAACACTGAAGCTTTCTTT
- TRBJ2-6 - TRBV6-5 CASSYFRGSGANVLTF TGTGCCAGCAGTTATTTCAGGGGATCTGGGGCCAACGTCCTGACTTTC
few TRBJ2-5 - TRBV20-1 CSGRRAEETQYF TGCAGTGGTAGGCGGGCGGAAGAGACCCAGTACTTC
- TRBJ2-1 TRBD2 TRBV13 CASSLAWTSGGYNEQFF TGTGCCAGCAGCTTAGCCTGGACTAGCGGGGGGTACAATGAGCAGTTCTTC
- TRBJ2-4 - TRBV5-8 CASSLEDENIQYF TGTGCCAGCAGCTTGGAGGATGAAAACATTCAGTACTTC